This TCR beta chain was obtained from a study of T cells in Graves' hyperthyroidism and ophthalmopathy (dated by TCRdb to between 2018 and 2020). For the study in its entirety: Peripheral blood was collected at initial diagnosis, before any treatment. Once sampling was done, hyperthyroidism patients were given methimazole at a starting dose of 30 mg daily, whereas ophthalmopathy patients were given high-dose intravenous methylprednisolone. An independent validation cohort of under 20 hyperthyroidism patients and about 16 patients who later progressed to ophthalmopathy tested prospective prediction of ophthalmopathy. The 80 to 100 discovery patients were randomly divided into training and test sets at a 7:3 ratio. The study also compared thyroid tissue and blood T-cell repertoires from about six Graves' hyperthyroidism patients. According to the paper, TCR Vbeta CDR3 sequencing was carried out on some 140 peripheral blood samples, which came from fewer than 50 ophthalmopathy, fewer than 80 hyperthyroidism and roughly 17 progressor patients. To identify distinguishing TCR V-J signatures, a discovery cohort of 90 to 100 patients was used, comprising 40 to 45 with Graves' ophthalmopathy and some 60 with stable Graves' hyperthyroidism. Overall study results and their limits: A 13 V-J signature model separated ophthalmopathy from stable hyperthyroidism, with about 88% sensitivity and about 81% specificity in cross-validation and 80%/75% in testing. In validation, the model predicted progression to ophthalmopathy with approximately 70% sensitivity and about 73% specificity, a median of 6.5 months before onset. Most expanded thyroid clonotypes (frequency above 0.001) were also detected in blood, suggesting blood repertoires may reflect thyroid immune responses. Sample size was not statistically predetermined, and blinding of investigators to group allocation was not performed.

The TCR beta CDR3 regions were amplified from RNA transcripts. For the first round of RT-PCR on the TCR CDR3, the HTBI primer set was used together with the Qiagen OneStep RT-PCR kit. The libraries were constructed in a second round of multiplex PCR and then size-selected and purified. Paired-end sequencing of the libraries was performed with 100 bp reads on an Illumina HiSeq2000. The source study handled its data this way. SOAPnuke was used to process the raw data, throwing out any read that contained adapters or uncalled bases, had a mean Phred below 15, or lacked an exact constant-primer or identifier match. High-quality paired reads were merged with COPE v1.2.5, and unique nucleotide sequences were defined as clonotypes. MiTCR v1.1 was used to align the clonotypes against IMGT TRBV, TRBD and TRBJ reference segments. Analysis was restricted to V-J combinations with a frequency above 0.0001, which covered 99% to 99.2% of repertoires. A TCS score was defined as the ratio of F50 (clonal expansion) to E x V (chaos), with BLOSUM62-based TCRdist applied between CDR3 peptides within each V-J. Welch's t-statistics and random forest reduced approximately 520 V-J features to 10 to 15, which were used in a naive Bayes classifier (R e1071). TCRdb redid the processing of the public reads, applying fastp at Q25 and MiXCR, and retained in-frame beta chains. Each record represents a unique CDR3 protein, reported with the most common genes and DNA among its rows. The V and J calls come from TCRdb's annotation, not from the publication. Recorded for this sample are some 460,000 distinct CDR3 sequences; approximately 14% of them occurred a single time. Roughly 14% of the sample rests with the top ten.

This clonotype showed up many times. Which antigen it targets is not known. No base quality values were provided; no much bigger clone lies one nucleotide off. Graves' hyperthyroidism was defined as stable when no progression to ophthalmopathy occurred over 18 months of follow-up. Hyperthyroidism patients were newly diagnosed, with disease duration under 2 months, and aged 18 to 65 years. The study excluded patients with uncontrolled infections, other autoimmune diseases, pregnancy or lactation. Diagnoses were based on clinical symptoms, serum thyroxine and TRAb, thyroid ultrasound and orbital computed tomography. PBMCs were separated from over 9 ml of fresh peripheral blood using Ficoll-Paque density gradient centrifugation. Trizol reagent was used to extract total RNA, and RNA quality was then checked on an Agilent 2100 Bioanalyzer. The germline V gene (reference sequence) gives CDR1 as LGHDT and CDR2 as YNNKEL. Including the terminal cysteine and phenylalanine, the CDR3 comprises 16 residues. The read is trimmed to its CDR3 DNA, 48 bases read in frame from base 1. Compared with germline, V lacks 3 bases and J lacks 10 bases; bases without a gene match: 13.

The TCR sequence derives from a woman aged 18-30 years with Graves' hyperthyroidism. The rearrangement joined TRBV3-1 to TRBJ1-4, with 8 bases in between that match TRBD1. The sample taken for sequencing was blood. The bases are TGTGCCAGCAGCCAGACCGACCCCAGGGGGCAAGGAAAACTGTTTTTT. Its product reads: CASSQTDPRGQGKLFF.